One sample yielded the 18 T cell receptor beta chains listed below, sequenced in a study of blood T cells in healthy people across ages. With a J-beta primer mix and a sample-barcoded 5' primer, a second PCR ran about 6 to 11 cycles. TCRdb used MiXCR to reprocess the 5' RACE reads, holding one entry per CDR3 protein. The data contain about 800,000 distinct CDR3 sequences, 20% to 30% of them seen just once; the ten biggest clones take up roughly 3.8%. These same data were also listed under a study on T cells of mothers and their children.

Input material: blood. These receptors originate from a boy younger than 18 in good health.

In this sample, this clonotype turned up a few times. The V gene is TRBV18, the J gene TRBJ2-3; TRBD1 agrees at 10 bases. Germline assignment: CDR1 KGHSH and CDR2 LQKENI. The length of the CDR3 is 15 residues. J gave up 4 bases and V 3 bases, and 4 bases lay outside the gene matches. This chain's CDR3 is CASSPRDRGADTQYF. In DNA form, the CDR3 reads TGTGCCAGCTCACCCCGGGACAGGGGTGCAGATACGCAGTATTTT.

This clonotype was seen a single time. The chain links TRBV20-1 to TRBJ2-5; maybe TRBD1 (5 bases). The CDR3 covers 14 residues. Germline CDR1 DFQATT, CDR2 SNEGSKA (reference sequence). V was clipped by 5 bases and J by 4 bases, with 17 bases between them. The CDR3 DNA reads as TGCAGTGCTTATCTCGTAGGGGCAGGAGAGACCCAGTACTTC. The encoded protein is CSAYLVGAGETQYF.

J is TRBJ2-3 and V is TRBV7-2; unclear D gene. The CDR3 has 15 amino acids. V was clipped by 3 bases and J by 3 bases, with 13 bases between them. Germline-derived CDR1 and CDR2 are SGHTA and FQGNSA. The CDR3 region has the DNA TGTGCCAGCAGCTTTGTGGGCTTAGCAACAGATACGCAGTATTTT. It codes for CASSFVGLATDTQYF.

In this sample, this clonotype turned up a few times. One end of the junction fails to match germline, which may point to a read error. V is TRBV6-1 and J is TRBJ2-4, with 10 bases aligning to TRBD2. The CDR3 is 15 amino acids. Germline CDR1 is MNHNS and CDR2 is SASEGT. CDR3 coding DNA: TGTGCCAGCAGTGAAGCCTCTAGCGGGGGAAACATTCAGTGCTTC. Translated, it gives CASSEASSGGNIQCF.

This clonotype appeared a few times. The chain links TRBV28 to TRBJ1-4; D unresolved. Trimming took off 3 bases at V and 2 bases at J, with 10 bases between the two ends. Germline V gene lookup returns CDR1 MDHEN and CDR2 SYDVKM. The CDR3 sequence is 15 residues long. The CDR3 nucleotides read TGTGCCAGCAGTTTGAGGAGGTCGACTAATGAAAAACTGTTTTTT. Translated, it gives CASSLRRSTNEKLFF.

This clonotype was observed a handful of times. The rearrangement joins TRBV20-1 to TRBJ2-4; D may match TRBD1 or TRBD2 (5 bases each). This CDR3 region has 13 residues. Trimming removed 5 bases at V and 7 bases at J, with 15 bases between. CDR1 and CDR2 from the germline V gene are DFQATT and SNEGSKA (reference sequence). CDR3 region: CSALYGARNIQYF. As DNA, the CDR3 is TGCAGTGCTCTTTACGGGGCGAGGAACATTCAGTACTTC.

This clonotype was seen a handful of times. This chain links TRBV7-6 with TRBJ2-3; D may correspond to TRBD1 or TRBD2 (7 bases each). Germline V gene data show CDR1 as SGHVS and CDR2 as FNYEAQ. V lost 4 bases and J lost 1, with 12 bases in between. The CDR3 is made up of 15 amino acids. Here the CDR3 DNA reads TGTGCCAGCAGCTCACAGGGGAGGGGCACAGATACGCAGTATTTT. Translating it yields CASSSQGRGTDTQYF.

To note about this clonotype: One junction end does not reproduce the germline sequence, and a read error may be involved. The chain combines TRBV20-1 with TRBJ1-1, with D hard to call. This CDR3 is 14 amino acids long. In germline, CDR1 is DFQATT, CDR2 SNEGSKA (reference sequence). CDR3 coding DNA: TGCAGTGCTAGAGAGACACCCCTGAACACTGGAGCTTTCTTT. This encodes CSARETPLNTGAFF.

This clonotype was detected only a few times. The chain employs TRBV20-1 and TRBJ2-4; 8 nucleotides align to TRBD2. Per the germline V gene, CDR1 is DFQATT and CDR2 is SNEGSKA (reference sequence). The CDR3 is 14 amino acids. The CDR3 bases are TGCAGCGCGCGGGGGCTAGCGGGTTTTAACATTCAGTACTTC. This codes for CSARGLAGFNIQYF.

There are a few counts of this clonotype. Because the CDR3 is missing its conserved closing phenylalanine or tryptophan, this is likely a read error. V is TRBV24-1 and J is TRBJ2-1; no clear D. Trimming left V 6 bases short and J 6 bases short, with 8 bases between. Germline CDR1 KGHDR, CDR2 SFDVKD. CDR3 length equals 12 residues. The CDR3 reads CATSRTGNEQFC. The CDR3 region has the DNA TGTGCCACCAGTAGGACGGGCAATGAGCAGTTCTGC.

This clonotype was counted only a few times. The chain links TRBV20-1 to TRBJ2-7; the match to TRBD1 covers 10 bases. The germline V gene has CDR1 DFQATT and CDR2 SNEGSKA (reference sequence). This CDR3 has 19 amino acids. V was clipped by 3 bases and J by 3 bases; unmatched bases: 20. CDR3 in DNA: TGCAGTGCTAGGGGGACAGGGGAGGTTTTCAGACACGGGAACTACGAGCAGTACTTC. It yields the protein CSARGTGEVFRHGNYEQYF.

V gene TRBV20-1 combines with J gene TRBJ2-3; TRBD2 matches at 10 bases. CDR3 size: 13 residues. J gave up 3 bases and V 6 bases, and 3 bases lay outside the gene matches. Per germline, CDR1 DFQATT and CDR2 SNEGSKA (reference sequence). The CDR3: CSAAGGKTDTQYF. The CDR3 DNA follows: TGCAGTGCAGCGGGAGGGAAGACAGATACGCAGTATTTT.

This clonotype was observed a handful of times. The CDR3 DNA sequence: TGCAGTGCTAGAGCTGGGCGACTCGGCGTTTACAATGAGCAGTTCTTC. This sequence encodes CSARAGRLGVYNEQFF. This chain links TRBV20-1 with TRBJ2-1; D ambiguous. In germline, CDR1 is DFQATT, CDR2 SNEGSKA (reference sequence). The CDR3 runs 16 residues. V lost 1 base, J lost 4 bases, and 17 bases lay in between.

This clonotype showed up just a few times. This chain joins TRBV7-6 and TRBJ2-2; D not resolved. Germline values: CDR1 SGHVS, CDR2 FNYEAQ. The CDR3 is 14 amino acids. Trimming stripped 5 bases from V and 0 bases from J, with 7 bases between. The CDR3 region is CASSRLANTGELFF. DNA of the CDR3: TGTGCCAGCAGCCGACTGGCGAACACCGGGGAGCTGTTTTTT.

This clonotype was counted between two and nine times. V is TRBV27 and J is TRBJ1-5, with TRBD1 as a possible D gene (5 bases). This CDR3 is 16 amino acids long. The ends were cut back, 0 bases at V and 0 bases at J, with 9 bases in the middle. Per the germline V gene, CDR1 is MNHEY and CDR2 is SMNVEV (reference sequence). The CDR3 nucleotides are TGTGCCAGCAGTTTATCGATAGGGGATAGCAATCAGCCCCAGCATTTT. Translation gives CASSLSIGDSNQPQHF.

V gene TRBV29-1 combines with J gene TRBJ2-1, with D perhaps TRBD2 (6 bases). Germline V gives CDR1 SQVTM, CDR2 ANQGSEA. V was pared by 6 bases and J by 3 bases, with 12 bases between. The length of the CDR3 is 13 residues. The CDR3 sequence is CSVAGRLYNEQFF. The DNA for the CDR3 is TGCAGCGTGGCAGGGAGGCTCTACAATGAGCAGTTCTTC.

The rearrangement uses TRBV28 and TRBJ2-7; D is unclear. The CDR3 consists of 12 residues. V was pared by 8 bases and J by 2 bases, with 10 bases between. Germline V gene lookup returns CDR1 MDHEN and CDR2 SYDVKM. CDR3 sequence reads: CASGPLAYEQYF. CDR3 sequence (DNA): TGTGCCAGCGGGCCCTTGGCCTACGAGCAGTACTTC.

The sample holds a few counts of this clonotype. The chain recombines TRBV27 with TRBJ1-6; 7 bases line up with TRBD1. V shed 3 bases and J 9 bases; nucleotides not matched to a gene: 5. Germline-derived CDR1 and CDR2 are MNHEY and SMNVEV (reference sequence). The CDR3 sequence is 14 residues long. CDR3 amino acids: CASSLTGFCSPLHF. The CDR3 DNA is TGTGCCAGCAGTTTGACAGGGTTTTGTTCACCCCTCCACTTT.